The clone carrying this T cell receptor (beta chain) was observed a single time. The data derive from a study of blood T cell repertoires in COVID-19. Generated by immunoSEQ multiplex PCR, the TCRdb table keeps only in-frame clones and is missing some. The sample contains more than 200,000 clones, roughly 87% of which appear only once. Allocation to cohorts depended on clinical history reported by the participants. Germline CDR1 SGHRS, CDR2 YFSETQ. Trimming took 0 bases from V and 2 from J; bases not matched to a gene: 7. The CDR3 is 17 residues long. This receptor was obtained from a woman aged 25 to 39 with acute COVID-19. This chain joins TRBV5-1 and TRBJ2-7; 11 nucleotides line up with TRBD2. Sequences were obtained from PBMCs or T cells enriched from blood (not recorded which). The CDR3: CASSLALAGGYTYEQYF. CDR3 sequence (DNA): TGCGCCAGCAGCTTGGCCCTAGCGGGGGGTTATACCTACGAGCAGTACTTC.